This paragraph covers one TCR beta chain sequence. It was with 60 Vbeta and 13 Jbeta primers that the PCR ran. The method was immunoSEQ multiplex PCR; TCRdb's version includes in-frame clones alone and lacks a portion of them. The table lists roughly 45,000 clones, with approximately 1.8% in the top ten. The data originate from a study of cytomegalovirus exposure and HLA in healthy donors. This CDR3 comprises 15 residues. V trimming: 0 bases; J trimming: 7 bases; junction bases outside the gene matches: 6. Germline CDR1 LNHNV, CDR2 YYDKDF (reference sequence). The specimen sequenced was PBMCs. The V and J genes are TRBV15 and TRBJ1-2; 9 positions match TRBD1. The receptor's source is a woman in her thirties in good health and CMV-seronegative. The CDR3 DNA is TGTGCCACCAGCAGAGACATATCGGGACAGGGTGGCTACACCTTC. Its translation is CATSRDISGQGGYTF.